This T cell receptor (beta chain) originates from a study of cytomegalovirus exposure and HLA in healthy donors. Study-wide background: Genotyping of about 400 donors showed that around 86% belonged to the Caucasian-associated ancestry cluster.

PCR employed 60 Vbeta and 13 Jbeta primers. This table comes from immunoSEQ multiplex PCR, and its TCRdb copy is limited to in-frame clones, with some not included. The sample contains over 150,000 clones, around 80% of which appear only once. Germline V gene sequence: CDR1 SGHVS, CDR2 FNYEAQ. This CDR3 is 13 amino acids long. With 1 base removed from V and 4 bases from J, the gap between germline ends came to 4 bases. The TCR was taken from a girl aged 2-10 years in good health and CMV-seropositive. The sequenced sample consisted of PBMCs. The V call is TRBV7-6, the J call TRBJ2-2; D not certain. CDR3 sequence: CASSLVSTGELFF. The CDR3 DNA reads TGTGCCAGCAGCTTAGTTAGCACCGGGGAGCTGTTTTTT.